This T cell receptor (beta chain) was sequenced for a study of T cell responses to AZD1222 COVID-19 vaccine. Concerning this clone: Its antigen is as yet unknown.

The table came from immunoSEQ multiplex PCR; TCRdb's copy has only in-frame clones and leaves some out. Of 100,000 to 150,000 clones listed, around nine tenths are singletons. General study findings and limits: Donors were chiefly white British, with a greater number of females, and clonal diversity was perhaps underestimated. Distributed over spike, vaccine-associated CD4 TCRs predominated at 160-218 and 743-854. Researchers took repertoire samples only after the peak T cell response had come. At baseline, just a handful of AZD1222 recipients tested seropositive.

J gave up 3 bases and V 2 bases, and 6 bases lay outside the gene matches. The CDR3 sequence is 15 residues long. Germline V gene sequence: CDR1 WNHNN, CDR2 SYGVQD (reference sequence). The chain recombines TRBV10-1 with TRBJ2-7; 8 bases align to TRBD1. The specimen comprised peripheral blood, sampled on day 0 of AZD1222 vaccination. This clonotype originated in an adult in good health. Written as DNA, the CDR3 is TGCGCCAGCAGTGAGGGGACAGGCGTATTCTACGAGCAGTACTTC. This encodes CASSEGTGVFYEQYF.